These T cell receptor beta chains were read from a single sample in a study of long-term antiretroviral therapy in people with HIV. Libraries were prepared by immunoSEQ multiplex PCR; TCRdb keeps only in-frame clonotypes and omits some of them. The table records approximately 16,000 clones, 80% to 90% of them present only once. Source: unsorted PBMCs, taken about 2.4 years before starting antiretroviral therapy. Source of these receptors: a woman aged 30 to 39 with HIV. Each CDR3 is given with its conserved first and last residue. Each record gives: clone size, V gene, D gene, J gene, CDR3 protein, CDR3 DNA. A D gene is named only where the DNA matches it firmly. A clone size is listed for some rows: how often the clone was seen (once, few, many), or a class if it is expanded.

NA	TRBV30	NA	TRBJ1-2	CAWRRQGNYGYTF	TGTGCCTGGAGGAGGCAGGGGAACTATGGCTACACCTTC
NA	TRBV5-8	NA	TRBJ1-6	CASSLAVVRAGNSPLHF	TGTGCCAGCAGCTTGGCCGTGGTACGTGCGGGGAATTCACCCCTCCACTTT
NA	TRBV5-1	NA	TRBJ2-7	CASSQQGIEQYF	TGCGCCAGCAGCCAACAGGGAATCGAGCAGTACTTC
once	TRBV9	NA	TRBJ1-1	CASSPIQGEAFF	TGTGCCAGCAGCCCCATCCAGGGGGAAGCTTTCTTT
NA	TRBV2	TRBD2	TRBJ2-2	CASSVGTSVGSGELFF	TGTGCCAGCAGCGTCGGGACTAGCGTAGGTAGCGGGGAGCTGTTTTTT
NA	TRBV23-1	TRBD2	TRBJ2-1	CASSPNGTGTTAYNEQFF	TGCGCCAGCAGTCCCAATGGAACCGGGACTACCGCCTACAATGAGCAGTTCTTC
NA	TRBV7-2	NA	TRBJ2-3	CASSLARLGNYGTDTQYF	TGTGCCAGCAGCTTAGCGCGTTTGGGGAATTACGGCACAGATACGCAGTATTTT
NA	TRBV5-1	TRBD2	TRBJ2-2	CASSLALAGGPGGFTGELFF	TGCGCCAGCAGCTTAGCCCTAGCGGGGGGGCCTGGGGGCTTCACCGGGGAGCTGTTTTTT
medium-sized	TRBV6-5	NA	TRBJ2-1	CASTLPFGNEQFF	TGTGCCAGCACCCTTCCTTTCGGGAATGAGCAGTTCTTC
once	TRBV30	NA	TRBJ1-2	CAWRTQGGSNYGYTF	TGTGCCTGGAGGACCCAGGGAGGCTCTAACTATGGCTACACCTTC
NA	TRBV19	NA	TRBJ1-1	CASIPEGPMTEAFF	TGTGCCAGTATTCCTGAGGGTCCTATGACTGAAGCTTTCTTT
NA	TRBV25-1	NA	TRBJ1-1	CASRLGEGSTEAFF	TGTGCCAGCAGGCTGGGGGAGGGGAGCACTGAAGCTTTCTTT
NA	TRBV30	NA	TRBJ1-1	CAWSVGGGGTEAFF	TGTGCCTGGAGTGTAGGAGGGGGAGGCACTGAAGCTTTCTTT
NA	TRBV14	NA	TRBJ1-5	CASSRGGSQPQHF	TGTGCCAGCAGCCGAGGGGGAAGTCAGCCCCAGCATTTT
NA	TRBV6-4	NA	TRBJ1-1	CASSVGVNTEAFF	TGTGCCAGCAGTGTTGGGGTGAACACTGAAGCTTTCTTT
NA	TRBV4-1	NA	TRBJ1-4	CASSQTQSRLEKLFF	TGCGCCAGCAGCCAGACACAGTCGCGTCTAGAAAAACTGTTTTTT
NA	TRBV30	TRBD1	TRBJ1-4	CAWSVVGGLNEKLFF	TGTGCCTGGAGTGTTGTAGGGGGCTTAAATGAAAAACTGTTTTTT
NA	TRBV4-2	NA	TRBJ2-3	CASSQDWLGRGGSDTQYF	TGTGCCAGCAGCCAAGACTGGTTAGGCAGGGGAGGGTCAGATACGCAGTATTTT
NA	TRBV6-4	TRBD1	TRBJ1-1	CASSSSGTGATEAFF	TGTGCCAGCAGTTCTTCCGGGACAGGAGCCACTGAAGCTTTCTTT
NA	TRBV21-1	NA	TRBJ1-2	CASSKFQRAYSNYGYTF	TGTGCCAGCAGCAAATTCCAGCGTGCCTACTCAAACTATGGCTACACCTTC
NA	TRBV7-2	NA	TRBJ2-7	CASSHRFPGPYEQYF	TGTGCCAGCAGTCACCGATTTCCAGGGCCTTACGAGCAGTACTTC
NA	TRBV2	NA	TRBJ1-2	CASSGLNRVRGYTF	TGTGCCAGCAGTGGGTTAAACAGGGTCAGGGGCTACACCTTC
once	TRBV4-1	NA	TRBJ1-2	CGAKLIFLDFYGYTF	TGCGGGGCTAAGCTTATTTTCTTGGATTTTTATGGCTACACCTTC
few	TRBV29-1	TRBD1	TRBJ2-3	CSVETQGRGGTDTQYF	TGCAGCGTTGAAACACAGGGGAGAGGCGGCACAGATACGCAGTATTTT
NA	TRBV6-6	NA	TRBJ2-7	CASNGGYYEQYF	TGTGCCAGCAATGGGGGGTACTACGAGCAGTACTTC
few	TRBV28	NA	TRBJ1-1	CASSLEFLPGNTEAFF	TGTGCCAGCAGTTTAGAGTTCCTCCCGGGGAACACTGAAGCTTTCTTT
NA	TRBV30	NA	TRBJ2-5	CAWSVRETQYF	TGTGCCTGGAGTGTACGAGAGACCCAGTACTTC
NA	TRBV2	TRBD2	TRBJ2-3	CASSSGLAGDYTDTQYF	TGTGCCAGCAGCTCTGGACTAGCGGGGGATTACACAGATACGCAGTATTTT
once	TRBV18	NA	TRBJ1-1	CASSPTRAGPSNTEAFF	TGTGCCAGCTCACCAACTCGAGCAGGGCCCTCGAACACTGAAGCTTTCTTT
NA	TRBV7-8	NA	TRBJ1-3	CASSSSIDGGNTIYF	TGTGCCAGCAGCAGTAGCATCGACGGAGGAAACACCATATATTTT
NA	TRBV25-1	NA	TRBJ2-5	CASSEGVATYQETQYF	TGTGCCAGCAGTGAGGGGGTAGCGACGTACCAAGAGACCCAGTACTTC